This TCR beta chain was captured by sequencing in a study of cytomegalovirus exposure and HLA in healthy donors. Study conclusions and caveats: Cytomegalovirus-associated status was assigned to approximately 160 TCR beta chains. That first-cohort TCR clusters tended to co-occur in the approximately 110 validation repertoires was found in a later analysis.

Measured with immunoSEQ multiplex PCR; TCRdb has only the in-frame clones, and not every one. Of more than 100,000 clones in the sample, roughly 90% were seen once. Among the roughly 120 subjects of the validation cohort, separate from the approximately 700-subject first cohort, were the donors. Comment on this clone: What it recognizes is unknown.

The sequenced material came from PBMCs. This TCR was recovered from a man aged 25 to 45 in good health and CMV-seronegative.

The CDR3 spells CASSFESRSGANVLTF. The DNA of the CDR3 is TGTGCCAGCAGCTTTGAGTCTCGCTCTGGGGCCAACGTCCTGACTTTC. The V gene is TRBV7-2, the J gene TRBJ2-6; D remains unclear. Germline values: CDR1 SGHTA, CDR2 FQGNSA. Trimming left V 3 bases short and J 0 bases short, with 9 bases between. The CDR3 has 16 residues. The full variable domain, rest sourced from reference TRBV7-2 and TRBJ2-6, is GAGVSQSPSNKVTEKGKDVELRCDPISGHTALYWYRQSLGQGLEFLIYFQGNSAPDKSGLPSDRFSAERTGGSVSTLTIQRTQQEDSAVYLCASSFESRSGANVLTFGAGSRLTVL.